This T cell receptor (beta chain) was observed in a study of beta chain features in type 1 diabetes. Germline V CDR1 and CDR2: MNHEY, SMNVEV (reference sequence). V lost 5 bases and J lost 2; bases outside the gene matches: 13. The length of the CDR3 is 18 residues. Purity exceeding 95% was reached by all sorted populations. Expressed TCRB transcripts were sequenced, since all the RNA that had been isolated was reverse transcribed. Profiled with immunoSEQ multiplex PCR; TCRdb holds only in-frame clones, not every one. The sample lists 850,000 to 900,000 clones; 15% to 20% were seen once. This clone has more than one count but fewer than ten.

This clonotype was obtained from a woman aged 18-29 years in good health. The rearrangement uses TRBV27 and TRBJ2-3, with 10 nucleotides matching TRBD2. The source material was naive CD4+ T cells from blood. The CDR3 protein is CASSPSHQLAGITDTQYF. CDR3 bases: TGTGCCAGCAGTCCGTCGCACCAACTAGCGGGGATCACAGATACGCAGTATTTT.